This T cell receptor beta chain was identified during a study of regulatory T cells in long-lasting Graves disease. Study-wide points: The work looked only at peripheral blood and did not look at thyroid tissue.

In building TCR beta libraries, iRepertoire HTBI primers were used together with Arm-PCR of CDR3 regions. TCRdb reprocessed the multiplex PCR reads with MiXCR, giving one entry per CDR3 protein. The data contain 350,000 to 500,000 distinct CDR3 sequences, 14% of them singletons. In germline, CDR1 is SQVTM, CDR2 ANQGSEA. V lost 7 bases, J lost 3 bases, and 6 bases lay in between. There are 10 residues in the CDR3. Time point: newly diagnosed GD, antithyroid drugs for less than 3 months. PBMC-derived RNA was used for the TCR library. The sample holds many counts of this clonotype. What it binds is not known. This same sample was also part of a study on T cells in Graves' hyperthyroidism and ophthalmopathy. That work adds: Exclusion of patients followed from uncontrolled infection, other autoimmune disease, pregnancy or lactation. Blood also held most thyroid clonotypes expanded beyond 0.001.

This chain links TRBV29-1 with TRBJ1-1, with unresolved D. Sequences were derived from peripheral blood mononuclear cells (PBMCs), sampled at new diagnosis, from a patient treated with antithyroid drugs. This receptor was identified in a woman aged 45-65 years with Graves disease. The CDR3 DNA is TGCAGCGGAAGGGACACTGAAGCTTTCTTT. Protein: CSGRDTEAFF.